Following are 3 T cell receptor beta chains from one sample sequenced in a study of T cell responses to AZD1222 COVID-19 vaccine. Sequencing was performed with immunoSEQ multiplex PCR; in TCRdb, only in-frame clones are kept and a portion is missing. The sample comprises about 190,000 clones, around 92% of which are singletons, and 1% to 1.5% rests with the top ten. The sample in question was peripheral blood, obtained on day 0 of AZD1222 vaccination. The receptor set was obtained from an adult in good health.

CDR3 sequence reads: CASSPHGQGVNYGYTF. Written as DNA, the CDR3 is TGTGCCAGCAGCCCCCACGGACAGGGGGTGAACTATGGCTACACCTTC. The chain is built from TRBV7-9 and TRBJ1-2; 10 bases align to TRBD1. This CDR3 contains 16 residues. V lost 5 bases, J lost 2 bases, and 8 bases stayed unmatched. Germline-derived CDR1 and CDR2 are SEHNR and FQNEAQ (reference sequence). The full variable domain, completed using reference TRBV7-9 and TRBJ1-2, is DTGVSQNPRHKITKRGQNVTFRCDPISEHNRLYWYRQTLGQGPEFLTYFQNEAQLEKSRLLSDRFSAERPKGSFSTLEIQRTEQGDSAMYLCASSPHGQGVNYGYTFGSGTRLTVV.

The chain couples TRBV19 to TRBJ1-1; D may be TRBD1 (6 bases). CDR1 and CDR2 from the germline V gene are LNHDA and SQIVND (reference sequence). Trimming removed 3 bases at V and 10 bases at J, with 18 bases between. The CDR3 spans 14 residues. CDR3 nucleotide sequence: TGTGCCAGTAGTATTGGTGGGGGCTCTGGGGGAGCTTTCTTT. It codes for CASSIGGGSGGAFF.

The rearrangement uses TRBV5-5 and TRBJ1-6; possibly TRBD1 for D (6 bases). The germline gives CDR1 SGHKS, CDR2 YYEKEE (reference sequence). The CDR3 runs to 14 residues. Trimming took off 4 bases at V and 8 bases at J, with 13 bases between the two ends. In nucleotides, the CDR3 is TGTGCCAGCAGCCTGGACAGCCCTGATTCACCCCTCCACTTT. Encoded protein: CASSLDSPDSPLHF.